This T cell receptor beta chain came from a study of patients and donors after allogeneic stem cell transplantation. TCRdb redid the calling of the RT-PCR reads with MiXCR, one entry per CDR3 protein. The data show some 880,000 distinct CDR3 sequences, with about a sixth seen just once and 5.5% to 6.5% held by the top ten. This clonotype appeared a few times. The V segment lost 0 bases and the J segment 7 bases; nucleotides outside the gene matches: 7. CDR3 length: 16 amino acids. Germline V gene sequence: CDR1 SGHRS, CDR2 YFSETQ. The clonotype was recovered from a human donor who was either an allogeneic HSCT recipient or a stem cell or donor lymphocyte infusion donor (not recorded which). It is not recorded whose cells these are; they may come from a transplant donor. Material: blood, either unsorted or a sorted T cell fraction (not recorded which). The chain carries TRBV5-1 and TRBJ2-5, with TRBD1 matching over 12 bases. DNA for the CDR3: TGCGCCAGCAGCTTGGAAGGGACAGGGGGCCTGGGGACCCAGTACTTC. Amino acid sequence: CASSLEGTGGLGTQYF.